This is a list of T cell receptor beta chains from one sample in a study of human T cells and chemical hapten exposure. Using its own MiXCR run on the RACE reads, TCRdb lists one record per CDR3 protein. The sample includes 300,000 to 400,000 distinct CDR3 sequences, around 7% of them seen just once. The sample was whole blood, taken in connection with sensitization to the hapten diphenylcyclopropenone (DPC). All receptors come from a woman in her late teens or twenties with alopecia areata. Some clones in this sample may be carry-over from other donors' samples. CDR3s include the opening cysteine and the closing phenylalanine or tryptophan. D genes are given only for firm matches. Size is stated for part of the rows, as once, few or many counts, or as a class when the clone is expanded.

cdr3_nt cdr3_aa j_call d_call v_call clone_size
TGTGCCAGCAGTCCGATAGGGGGGTTTGGGACTGAAGCTTTCTTT CASSPIGGFGTEAFF TRBJ1-1 . TRBV12-3/TRBV12-4 many
TGTGCCAGCAGTCTGGGACAGCACTACGAGCAGTACTTC CASSLGQHYEQYF TRBJ2-7 TRBD1 TRBV28 many
TGCAGTGCTAGGCGGGGCCTCTATAATTCACCCCTCCACTTT CSARRGLYNSPLHF TRBJ1-6 . TRBV20-1 .
TGTGCCAGCAGCGCGAATCCCACAGGGCAAGGTGATACGCAGTATTTT CASSANPTGQGDTQYF TRBJ2-3 . TRBV7-6 many
TGTGCCAGCAGCCTATCGCGGCTTAGCAATCAGCCCCAGCATTTT CASSLSRLSNQPQHF TRBJ1-5 . TRBV7-2 few
TGTGCCAGCAGTTTGGCACAGGGGTCGGCATACCGCAGGACCTACAATGAGCAGTTCTTC CASSLAQGSAYRRTYNEQFF TRBJ2-1 TRBD1 TRBV27 few
TGCAGCGTCCGGGGACTAGTGGCGAATGAGCAGTTCTTC CSVRGLVANEQFF TRBJ2-1 TRBD2 TRBV29-1 .
TGTGCCAGCAGCTTAGTAGCGGGGGGGCACAAAAACATTCAGTACTTC CASSLVAGGHKNIQYF TRBJ2-4 TRBD2 TRBV11-2 .
TGCAGTGCAGGACTAGCGGGGTTAGCCAAAAACATTCAGTACTTC CSAGLAGLAKNIQYF TRBJ2-4 TRBD2 TRBV20-1 few
TGTGCCAGCATTTCCACCGGGGGGGCCGCCGTCGGGGAGCTGTTTTTT CASISTGGAAVGELFF TRBJ2-2 TRBD2 TRBV12-3/TRBV12-4 .